A single sample gave rise to the 22 T cell receptor beta chains below, sequenced in a study of blood T cell repertoires in COVID-19. TCRdb keeps only in-frame clones here, not all; method: immunoSEQ multiplex PCR. The table records about 230,000 clones, 84% of them present only once. What was sequenced was PBMCs or T cells enriched from blood (not recorded which). These receptors all stem from a man aged 60-69 years who had recovered from COVID-19.

The chain has TRBV19 and TRBJ2-7; D is perhaps TRBD1 (6 bases). The germline gives CDR1 LNHDA, CDR2 SQIVND (reference sequence). This CDR3 is 11 amino acids long. The CDR3 DNA follows: TGTGACAAAGCAGGGGTTTACGAGCAGTACTTC. Encoded protein: CDKAGVYEQYF. The whole variable domain, remainder taken from reference TRBV19 and TRBJ2-7, is DGGITQSPKYLFRKEGQNVTLSCEQNLNHDAMYWYRQDPGQGLRLIYYSQIVNDFQKGDIAEGYSVSREKKESFPLTVTSAQKNPTAFYLCDKAGVYEQYFGPGTRLTVT.

The chain links TRBV9 to TRBJ1-6, with 7 bases lining up with TRBD1. J lost 6 bases, V lost 4 bases, and 7 bases had no gene match. CDR1 is SGDLS and CDR2 is YYNGEE in the germline V gene. There are 15 residues in the CDR3. CDR3 sequence reads: CASSYTGTVNSPLHF. DNA of the CDR3: TGTGCCAGCAGCTATACGGGGACAGTTAATTCACCCCTCCACTTT.

The rearrangement joins TRBV6-5 to TRBJ2-3; D is perhaps TRBD1 (6 bases). Deletions cut 6 bases from V and 3 bases from J, with 13 bases between. CDR1 and CDR2 (germline): MNHEY, SVGAGI. There are 14 residues in the CDR3. The CDR3 protein is CASRVKGVTDTQYF. CDR3 in DNA: TGTGCCAGCAGGGTTAAGGGGGTTACAGATACGCAGTATTTT.

This clone showed up just once. J is TRBJ2-1 and V is TRBV7-6; 11 bases match TRBD2. The V gene end was trimmed by 2 bases and the J gene end by 9 bases; junction bases not matched to a gene: 6. Germline V gene lookup returns CDR1 SGHVS and CDR2 FNYEAQ. This CDR3 region has 15 residues. As DNA, the CDR3 is TGTGCCAGCAGCTTAAGTAGCGGGGGGGCAGGTGAGCAGTTCTTC. It codes for CASSLSSGGAGEQFF.

Remarks on this clone: Additional DNA sequences in this sample encode the identical CDR3. The chain uses TRBV9 and TRBJ1-1; D ambiguous. V lost 0 bases and J 1 base, leaving 7 bases between the germline ends. The CDR3 consists of 14 residues. Germline CDR1 and CDR2: SGDLS and YYNGEE. This chain's CDR3 is CASSVVGGNTEAFF. In DNA, the CDR3 is TGTGCCAGCAGCGTAGTTGGCGGGAACACTGAAGCTTTCTTT.

This clone turned up a few times. V usage is TRBV28 and J usage is TRBJ2-4; D remains unclear. V was pared by 1 base and J by 2 bases, with 9 bases between. From germline, CDR1 is MDHEN and CDR2 SYDVKM. The CDR3 sequence is 15 residues long. The CDR3: CASSLSVPTKNIQYF. DNA of the CDR3: TGTGCCAGCAGTTTATCTGTGCCTACCAAAAACATTCAGTACTTC. Looking up the rest from reference TRBV28 and TRBJ2-4 gives the full variable domain: DVKVTQSSRYLVKRTGEKVFLECVQDMDHENMFWYRQDPGLGLRLIYFSYDVKMKEKGDIPEGYSVSREKKERFSLILESASTNQTSMYLCASSLSVPTKNIQYFGAGTRLSVL.

Regarding this clone: The identical CDR3 is also encoded by other nucleotide sequences in the sample. This chain connects TRBV18 to TRBJ2-7; 9 bases match TRBD1. Germline V gene lookup returns CDR1 KGHSH and CDR2 LQKENI. The CDR3 is made up of 14 amino acids. Unmatched junction bases numbered 7, after V lost 3 bases and J lost 7 bases. CDR3: CASSPRGQGGEQYF. The CDR3 DNA reads as TGTGCCAGCTCACCGCGGGGACAGGGAGGAGAGCAGTACTTC.

The J gene is TRBJ2-7, the V gene TRBV6-5; 9 nucleotides agree with TRBD1. The CDR3 consists of 13 residues. Germline assignment: CDR1 MNHEY and CDR2 SVGAGI. With V trimmed by 8 bases and J by 5 bases, 7 bases remained unmatched. CDR3 sequence (DNA): TGTGCCAGCCAGGACAGGGGCTATCACGAGCAGTACTTC. This encodes CASQDRGYHEQYF.

The V and J genes are TRBV7-9 and TRBJ2-3, with TRBD1 matching over 8 bases. The CDR3 consists of 15 residues. V lost 0 bases, J lost 4 bases, and 3 bases stayed unmatched. CDR1 is SEHNR and CDR2 is FQNEAQ in the germline V gene (reference sequence). The CDR3 nucleotides read TGTGCCAGCAGCTTAGCCCAGGGGGCATCAGATACGCAGTATTTT. It encodes CASSLAQGASDTQYF.

This clone was recorded once. The chain joins TRBV18 to TRBJ1-1, with no clear D. CDR1 is KGHSH, CDR2 LQKENI, per germline. Trimming removed 2 bases from V and 1 base from J, with 11 bases in between. This CDR3 is built from 15 residues. CDR3: CASSPEHTGNTEAFF. The CDR3 region has the DNA TGTGCCAGCTCACCAGAACACACGGGGAACACTGAAGCTTTCTTT. Full variable domain (outside the CDR3, taken from reference TRBV18 and TRBJ1-1): NAGVMQNPRHLVRRRGQEARLRCSPMKGHSHVYWYRQLPEEGLKFMVYLQKENIIDESGMPKERFSAEFPKEGPSILRIQQVVRGDSAAYFCASSPEHTGNTEAFFGQGTRLTVV.

This sequence joins TRBV11-2 and TRBJ1-4, with 7 bases identical to TRBD1. V shed 2 bases and J 4 bases; nucleotides not matched to a gene: 4. The CDR3 loop spans 15 amino acids. Germline V gene data show CDR1 as SGHAT and CDR2 as FQNNGV. CDR3 in amino acids: CASSLRGQLNEKLFF. The DNA of the CDR3 is TGTGCCAGCAGCTTAAGGGGACAGCTTAATGAAAAACTGTTTTTT.

The CDR3 sequence is CASSFGQGDTQYF. CDR3 DNA sequence: TGCGCCAGCAGCTTCGGACAGGGTGATACGCAGTATTTT. The chain joins TRBV5-1 to TRBJ2-3, with TRBD1 matching over 8 bases. The germline CDR1 and CDR2 sequences are SGHRS and YFSETQ. The J segment lost 6 bases and the V segment lost 2 bases, leaving 2 bases of the junction unmatched. This CDR3 contains 13 residues.

This clone was seen once. This chain connects TRBV14 to TRBJ2-1, with D maybe TRBD1 (6 bases). The CDR3 totals 17 residues. V was pared by 0 bases and J by 5 bases, with 17 bases between. CDR1 is SGHDN, CDR2 FVKESK, per germline. The CDR3 spells CASSQDQASRGHNEQFF. CDR3 DNA sequence: TGTGCCAGCAGCCAAGATCAAGCCTCCAGGGGCCACAATGAGCAGTTCTTC.

The chain has TRBV24-1 and TRBJ2-2; perhaps TRBD1 as D (6 bases). CDR3 length: 18 amino acids. Germline-derived CDR1 and CDR2 are KGHDR and SFDVKD. V lost 0 bases to trimming and J lost 1 base, with 14 bases between them. In nucleotides, the CDR3 is TGTGCCACCAGTGATTTGCGGGCAGGGGCCCAGAACACCGGGGAGCTGTTTTTT. Encoded protein: CATSDLRAGAQNTGELFF.

This chain uses TRBV6-5 with TRBJ2-1, with 11 bases matching TRBD2. CDR3 length equals 14 residues. Per germline, CDR1 MNHEY and CDR2 SVGAGI. The ends lost 7 bases at V and 8 bases at J; junction bases unmatched: 7. The CDR3 coding sequence is TGTGCCAGCAATCGACTAGCGGGGTTCGATGAGCAGTTCTTC. This codes for CASNRLAGFDEQFF.

V and J are TRBV2 and TRBJ1-4, with 8 nucleotides matching TRBD1. This CDR3 is built from 14 residues. The germline V gene has CDR1 SNHLY and CDR2 FYNNEI. J gave up 6 bases and V 1 base, and 1 base lay outside the gene matches. The CDR3 region has the DNA TGTGCCAGCAGTGAAGGGACAGGGTATGAAAAACTGTTTTTT. Translated: CASSEGTGYEKLFF. Complete variable domain (other parts from reference TRBV2 and TRBJ1-4): EPEVTQTPSHQVTQMGQEVILRCVPISNHLYFYWYRQILGQKVEFLVSFYNNEISEKSEIFDDQFSVERPDGSNFTLKIRSTKLEDSAMYFCASSEGTGYEKLFFGSGTQLSVL.

This clone was detected a few times. CDR3 amino acids: CASSYRGYEQYF. The DNA for the CDR3 is TGTGCCAGCAGTTACCGAGGTTACGAGCAGTACTTC. The V gene is TRBV6-2 or TRBV6-3, the J gene TRBJ2-7, with D hard to call. CDR1 and CDR2 from the germline V gene are MNHEY and SVGEGT. Trimming removed 2 bases at V and 4 bases at J, with 6 bases between. This CDR3 comprises 12 residues.

The V and J genes are TRBV18 and TRBJ1-4; no clear D. The V and J ends lost 4 bases and 7 bases respectively, with 19 bases between them. This CDR3 is built from 16 residues. CDR1 is KGHSH, CDR2 LQKENI, per germline. As DNA, the CDR3 is TGTGCCAGCTCACGCTCCCAGGCGGAGGCGGGTGAAAAACTGTTTTTT. Translated: CASSRSQAEAGEKLFF.

The CDR3 here is CASANSHNQPQHF. CDR3 DNA: TGTGCCAGCGCCAACAGCCACAATCAGCCCCAGCATTTT. The chain employs TRBV6-5 and TRBJ1-5; D unclear. The germline gives CDR1 MNHEY, CDR2 SVGAGI. V lost 8 bases, J lost 3 bases, and 11 bases lay in between. This CDR3 has 13 amino acids.

This clone was seen a few times. CDR3 in DNA: TGTGCCAGCAGCGAAACAGGGGCTGGGACGAATTCACCCCTCCACTTT. It encodes CASSETGAGTNSPLHF. The chain recombines TRBV2 with TRBJ1-6, with 7 bases identical to TRBD1. CDR1 and CDR2 (germline): SNHLY, FYNNEI. V lost 6 bases and J lost 7; bases outside the gene matches: 12. There are 16 residues in the CDR3.

The CDR3 protein is CAISGSLLSGGSYNEQFF. CDR3 DNA sequence: TGTGCCATCAGTGGATCCTTGCTTAGCGGGGGCTCCTACAATGAGCAGTTCTTC. The chain employs TRBV10-3 and TRBJ2-1, with 9 bases that match TRBD2. The CDR3 runs 18 residues. Trimming took 4 bases from V and 0 from J; bases not matched to a gene: 10. Germline loops: CDR1 ENHRY, CDR2 SYGVKD.

This chain connects TRBV2 to TRBJ2-1, with 7 bases matching TRBD2. This CDR3 has 14 amino acids. V gave up 6 bases and J gave up 3 bases; unmatched junction bases: 5. Germline CDR1 is SNHLY and CDR2 is FYNNEI. The DNA for the CDR3 is TGTGCCAGCAGAGACCGGGACTACTACAATGAGCAGTTCTTC. This translates into CASRDRDYYNEQFF.